Presented here are 15 T cell receptor beta chains from one specimen sequenced in a study of human T cells and chemical hapten exposure. TCRdb reprocessed the RACE reads with MiXCR, giving one entry per CDR3 protein. The sample carries roughly 80,000 distinct CDR3 sequences, about 10% recorded once. Indicated time point: patch test 1, 2 weeks after DPC sensitization. This sample's treatment: therapeutic diphenylcyclopropenone sensitization with weekly scalp DPC. The sample consisted of whole blood, taken in connection with sensitization to the hapten diphenylcyclopropenone (DPC). These receptors all come from a woman aged 45-65 years with alopecia areata. Some clones in this sample may be carry-over from other donors' samples.

This clonotype was seen at least ten times. J is TRBJ1-2 and V is TRBV9; 8 nucleotides agree with TRBD1. V lost 2 bases and J lost 5; bases outside the gene matches: 8. The CDR3 has 15 amino acids. Germline assignment: CDR1 SGDLS and CDR2 YYNGEE. The CDR3 sequence: CASSVDSTGVYGYTF. CDR3 nucleotides: TGTGCCAGCAGCGTGGATTCGACAGGGGTATATGGCTACACCTTC.

CDR3 protein: CASSTLVLQETQYF. The CDR3 DNA sequence: TGTGCCAGCAGTACCCTAGTGCTCCAAGAGACCCAGTACTTC. J is TRBJ2-5 and V is TRBV12-3 or TRBV12-4, with D unclear. This CDR3 contains 14 residues. V lost 5 bases and J lost 1, with 11 bases in between.

There are many counts of this clonotype. The chain is built from TRBV6-2 or TRBV6-3 and TRBJ2-5, with TRBD1 matching 7 bases. CDR1 and CDR2 (germline): MNHEY, SVGEGT. The length of the CDR3 is 14 residues. The ends lost 6 bases at V and 5 bases at J; junction bases unmatched: 9. For the CDR3, the DNA is TGTGCCAGCAGATCCACAGGGGTCGGGGAGACCCAGTACTTC. Residues: CASRSTGVGETQYF.

This clonotype showed up just a few times. The chain has TRBV11-2 and TRBJ1-4; D not resolved. V lost 5 bases and J 0 bases, leaving 7 bases between the germline ends. Germline CDR1 and CDR2: SGHAT and FQNNGV. The CDR3 is 14 residues long. CDR3 DNA sequence: TGTGCCAGCAGCGGTGTTGCAACTAATGAAAAACTGTTTTTT. Amino acid sequence: CASSGVATNEKLFF.

This clonotype was seen ten or more times. The chain links TRBV4-2 to TRBJ1-2; D gene ambiguous. The CDR3 is 16 amino acids. Germline-derived CDR1 and CDR2 are LGHNA and YNFKEQ. V was shortened by 0 bases and J by 2 bases, with 13 bases between the two germline ends. The CDR3 coding sequence is TGTGCCAGCAGCCAAGATCTGGCGAGAAGAAACTATGGCTACACCTTC. Translation gives CASSQDLARRNYGYTF.

This sequence joins TRBV4-3 and TRBJ2-1; D gene unclear. The V gene's germline CDR1 is LGHNA and CDR2 YSLEER. The CDR3 is made up of 13 amino acids. V dropped 5 bases and J dropped 8 bases, with 13 bases sitting between them. The CDR3 sequence: CASSSYSRDEQFF. The CDR3 DNA follows: TGCGCCAGCAGCTCCTACTCCCGGGATGAGCAGTTCTTC.

The chain joins TRBV7-9 to TRBJ2-7; tentatively, D is TRBD1 or TRBD2 (6 bases each). V dropped 1 base and J dropped 4 bases, with 14 bases sitting between them. The CDR3 has 15 amino acids. The germline CDR1 and CDR2 sequences are SEHNR and FQNEAQ (reference sequence). Written as DNA, the CDR3 is TGTGCCAGCAGCTTAGTGTACGGGGGCGTTTACGAGCAGTACTTC. The encoded protein is CASSLVYGGVYEQYF. Variable domain in full (rest from reference TRBV7-9 and TRBJ2-7): DTGVSQNPRHKITKRGQNVTFRCDPISEHNRLYWYRQTLGQGPEFLTYFQNEAQLEKSRLLSDRFSAERPKGSFSTLEIQRTEQGDSAMYLCASSLVYGGVYEQYFGPGTRLTVT.

This clonotype was observed a few times. V and J are TRBV24-1 and TRBJ2-3; D not resolved. V lost 1 base and J 0 bases, leaving 7 bases between the germline ends. The CDR3 runs to 15 residues. Germline values: CDR1 KGHDR, CDR2 SFDVKD. The DNA for the CDR3 is TGTGCCACCAGTGATTTCGGTCTGAGCACAGATACGCAGTATTTT. Protein product: CATSDFGLSTDTQYF.

This clonotype was detected only a few times. The rearrangement links TRBV30 to TRBJ2-1, with D maybe TRBD1 (5 bases). Trimming pared 2 bases from V and 9 bases from J, leaving 11 bases between. The CDR3 totals 12 residues. In germline, CDR1 is GTSNPN, CDR2 SVGIG (reference sequence). The CDR3 sequence: CAWSPRQREQFF. The CDR3, as DNA: TGTGCCTGGAGTCCAAGACAGCGTGAGCAGTTCTTC.

This clonotype was counted ten times or more. The rearrangement links TRBV25-1 to TRBJ2-3; D unclear. V was shortened by 6 bases and J by 1 base, with 14 bases between the two germline ends. This CDR3 is built from 15 residues. Germline CDR1 MGHDK, CDR2 SYGVNS. For the CDR3, the DNA is TGTGCCAGCAGCTCCAAAGAATTACGCACAGATACGCAGTATTTT. This sequence encodes CASSSKELRTDTQYF.

The sample holds many counts of this clonotype. The chain has TRBV6-1 and TRBJ2-6; the D gene is possibly TRBD1 (5 bases). Trimming stripped 2 bases from V and 0 bases from J, with 8 bases between. The germline gives CDR1 MNHNS, CDR2 SASEGT. The CDR3 length is 16 residues. The CDR3 region is CASSETGGSGANVLTF. The CDR3 region has the DNA TGTGCCAGCAGTGAAACAGGCGGCTCTGGGGCCAACGTCCTGACTTTC.

This clonotype showed up many times. The V call is TRBV7-8, the J call TRBJ2-6, with 8 bases lining up with TRBD1. This CDR3 has 20 amino acids. V was clipped by 4 bases and J by 2 bases; unmatched bases: 16. CDR1 and CDR2 (germline): SGHVS, FQNEAQ. CDR3 DNA sequence: TGTGCCAGCAGCTCGCTTGGACAGGGTTGGAATGCACCTGGGGCCAACGTCCTGACTTTC. Translation: CASSSLGQGWNAPGANVLTF. Based on the CDR3 plus reference TRBV7-8 and TRBJ2-6, the full variable domain is GAGVSQSPRYKVAKRGQDVALRCDPISGHVSLFWYQQALGQGPEFLTYFQNEAQLDKSGLPSDRFFAERPEGSVSTLKIQRTQQEDSAVYLCASSSLGQGWNAPGANVLTFGAGSRLTVL.

This clonotype came up a few times. This chain joins TRBV7-9 and TRBJ2-3; a weak D match, TRBD2 (6 bases). Germline V gene lookup returns CDR1 SEHNR and CDR2 FQNEAQ (reference sequence). V lost 3 bases, J lost 0 bases, and 13 bases lay in between. This CDR3 is built from 16 residues. CDR3 nucleotides: TGTGCCAGCAGCTTCATAGCGGCGCTAAGCACAGATACGCAGTATTTT. Translating it yields CASSFIAALSTDTQYF.

This clonotype appeared many times. The CDR3 sequence is CASSRRTDRNRETQYF. CDR3 coding DNA: TGCGCCAGCAGCCGACGAACGGACAGGAATCGAGAGACCCAGTACTTC. The chain couples TRBV5-1 to TRBJ2-5, with 7 bases lining up with TRBD1. This CDR3 comprises 16 residues. Looked up from germline, CDR1 is SGHRS and CDR2 is YFSETQ. Unmatched junction bases numbered 13, after V lost 4 bases and J lost 4 bases.

This clonotype has just a few counts. CDR3 sequence: CSVGPHSGNTIYF. CDR3 DNA sequence: TGCAGCGTTGGACCGCACTCTGGAAACACCATATATTTT. This chain joins TRBV29-1 and TRBJ1-3; D unresolved. With 4 bases removed from V and 0 bases from J, the gap between germline ends came to 7 bases. CDR3 length: 13 amino acids. Germline loops: CDR1 SQVTM, CDR2 ANQGSEA. The entire variable domain, with the rest obtained from reference TRBV29-1 and TRBJ1-3, is as follows: SAVISQKPSRDICQRGTSLTIQCQVDSQVTMMFWYRQQPGQSLTLIATANQGSEATYESGFVIDKFPISRPNLTFSTLTVSNMSPEDSSIYLCSVGPHSGNTIYFGEGSWLTVV.